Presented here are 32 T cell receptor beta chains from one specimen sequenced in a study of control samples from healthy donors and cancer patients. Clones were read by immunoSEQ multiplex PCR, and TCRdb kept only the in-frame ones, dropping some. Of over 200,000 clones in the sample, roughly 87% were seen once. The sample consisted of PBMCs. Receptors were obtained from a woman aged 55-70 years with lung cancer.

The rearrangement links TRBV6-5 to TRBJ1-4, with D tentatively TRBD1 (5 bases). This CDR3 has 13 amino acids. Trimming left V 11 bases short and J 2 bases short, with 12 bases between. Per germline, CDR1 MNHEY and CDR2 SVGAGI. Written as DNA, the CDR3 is TGTGCCGGTCGACAGACCACTAATGAAAAACTGTTTTTT. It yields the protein CAGRQTTNEKLFF.

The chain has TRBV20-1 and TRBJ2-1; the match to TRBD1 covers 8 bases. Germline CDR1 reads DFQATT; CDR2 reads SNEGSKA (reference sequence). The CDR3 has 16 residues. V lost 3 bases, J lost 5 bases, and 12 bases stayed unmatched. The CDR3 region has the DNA TGCAGTGCTAGTTTTTCCGGGACAGGTAGCCACAATGAGCAGTTCTTC. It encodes CSASFSGTGSHNEQFF.

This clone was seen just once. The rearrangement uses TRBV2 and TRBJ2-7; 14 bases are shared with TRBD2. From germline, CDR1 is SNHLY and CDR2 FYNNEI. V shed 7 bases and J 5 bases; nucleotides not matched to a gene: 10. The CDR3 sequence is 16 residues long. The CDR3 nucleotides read TGTGCCAGCACCCTTGGACTAGCGGGGGGAGTCGACGAGCAGTACTTC. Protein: CASTLGLAGGVDEQYF.

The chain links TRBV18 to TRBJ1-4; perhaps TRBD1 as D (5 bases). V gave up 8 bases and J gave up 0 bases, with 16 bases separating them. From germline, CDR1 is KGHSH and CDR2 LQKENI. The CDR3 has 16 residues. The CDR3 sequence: CASREGSFATNEKLFF. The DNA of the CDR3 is TGTGCCAGCCGAGAGGGGAGTTTTGCAACTAATGAAAAACTGTTTTTT.

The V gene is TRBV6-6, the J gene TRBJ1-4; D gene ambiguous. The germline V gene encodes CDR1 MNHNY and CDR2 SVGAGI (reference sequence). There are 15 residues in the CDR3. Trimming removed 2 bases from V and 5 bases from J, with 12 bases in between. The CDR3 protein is CASSYPNGGNEKLFF. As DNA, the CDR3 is TGTGCCAGCAGTTACCCCAACGGAGGGAATGAAAAACTGTTTTTT.

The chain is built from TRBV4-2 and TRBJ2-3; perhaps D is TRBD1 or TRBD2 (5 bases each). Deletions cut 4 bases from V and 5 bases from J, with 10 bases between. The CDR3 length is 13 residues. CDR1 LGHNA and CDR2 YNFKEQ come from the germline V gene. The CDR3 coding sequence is TGTGCCAGCAGCCCGGGACGGGAAGATACGCAGTATTTT. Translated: CASSPGREDTQYF.

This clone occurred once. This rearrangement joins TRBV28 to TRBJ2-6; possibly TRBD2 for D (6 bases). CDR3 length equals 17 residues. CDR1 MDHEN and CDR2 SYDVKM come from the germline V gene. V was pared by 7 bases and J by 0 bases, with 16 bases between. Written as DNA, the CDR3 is TGTGCCAGCATCCCGGGAGCGGGCTTCTCTGGGGCCAACGTCCTGACTTTC. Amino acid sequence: CASIPGAGFSGANVLTF.

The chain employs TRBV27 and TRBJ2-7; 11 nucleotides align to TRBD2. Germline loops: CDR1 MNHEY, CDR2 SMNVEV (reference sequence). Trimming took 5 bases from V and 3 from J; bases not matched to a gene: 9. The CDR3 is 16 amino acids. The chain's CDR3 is CASSPYSGGAVYEQYF. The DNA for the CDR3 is TGTGCCAGCAGTCCTTATAGCGGGGGGGCCGTCTACGAGCAGTACTTC.

The CDR3 region is CASILGQASGGYTF. In DNA, the CDR3 is TGTGCCAGCATCCTAGGACAGGCGTCTGGCGGCTACACCTTC. The chain links TRBV2 to TRBJ1-2; 7 positions match TRBD1. CDR1 SNHLY and CDR2 FYNNEI come from the germline V gene. J lost 8 bases, V lost 7 bases, and 13 bases had no gene match. This CDR3 region has 14 residues.

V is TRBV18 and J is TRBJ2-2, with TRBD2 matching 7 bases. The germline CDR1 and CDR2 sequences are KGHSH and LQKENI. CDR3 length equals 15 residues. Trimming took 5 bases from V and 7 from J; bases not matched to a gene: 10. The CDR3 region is CASSSRTSHVGELFF. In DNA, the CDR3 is TGTGCCAGCTCATCGCGGACTAGTCATGTCGGGGAGCTGTTTTTT. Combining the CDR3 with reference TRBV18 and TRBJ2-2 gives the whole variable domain NAGVMQNPRHLVRRRGQEARLRCSPMKGHSHVYWYRQLPEEGLKFMVYLQKENIIDESGMPKERFSAEFPKEGPSILRIQQVVRGDSAAYFCASSSRTSHVGELFFGEGSRLTVL.

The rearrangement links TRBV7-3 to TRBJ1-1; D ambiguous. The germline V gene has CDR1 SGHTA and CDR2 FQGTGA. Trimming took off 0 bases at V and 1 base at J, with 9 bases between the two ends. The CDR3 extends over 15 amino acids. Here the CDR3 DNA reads TGTGCCAGCAGCTTAACTATCCGACCGAACACTGAAGCTTTCTTT. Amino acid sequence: CASSLTIRPNTEAFF.

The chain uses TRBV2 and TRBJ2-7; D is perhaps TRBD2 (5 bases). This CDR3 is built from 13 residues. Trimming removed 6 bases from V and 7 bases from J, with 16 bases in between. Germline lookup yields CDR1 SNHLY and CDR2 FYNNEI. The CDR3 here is CASRDWRGREQYF. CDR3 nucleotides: TGTGCCAGCAGGGACTGGAGAGGACGGGAGCAGTACTTC.

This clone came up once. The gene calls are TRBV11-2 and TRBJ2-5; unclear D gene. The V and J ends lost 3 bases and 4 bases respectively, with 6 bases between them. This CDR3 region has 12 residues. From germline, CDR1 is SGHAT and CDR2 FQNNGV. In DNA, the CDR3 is TGTGCCAGCAGCTTTGAGCGAGAGACCCAGTACTTC. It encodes CASSFERETQYF.

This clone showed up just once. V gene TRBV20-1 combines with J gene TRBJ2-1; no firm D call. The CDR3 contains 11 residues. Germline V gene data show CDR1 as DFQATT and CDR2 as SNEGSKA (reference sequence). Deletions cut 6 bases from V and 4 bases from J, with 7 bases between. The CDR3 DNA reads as TGCAGTGCCGAGGTTTACAATGAGCAGTTCTTC. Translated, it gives CSAEVYNEQFF.

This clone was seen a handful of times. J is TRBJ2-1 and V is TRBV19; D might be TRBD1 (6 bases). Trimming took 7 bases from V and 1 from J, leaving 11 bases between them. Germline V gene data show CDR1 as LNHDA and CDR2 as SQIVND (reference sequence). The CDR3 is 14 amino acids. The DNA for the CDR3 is TGTGCCAGTAAGACAGGATTGTCCTACAATGAGCAGTTCTTC. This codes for CASKTGLSYNEQFF. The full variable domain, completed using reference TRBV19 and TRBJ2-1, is DGGITQSPKYLFRKEGQNVTLSCEQNLNHDAMYWYRQDPGQGLRLIYYSQIVNDFQKGDIAEGYSVSREKKESFPLTVTSAQKNPTAFYLCASKTGLSYNEQFFGPGTRLTVL.

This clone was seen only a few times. CDR3 DNA: TGCGCCAGCAGCTCGGGGACATATGGCTACACCTTC. Translated: CASSSGTYGYTF. V and J are TRBV5-1 and TRBJ1-2; a possible D gene is TRBD1 (6 bases). This CDR3 region has 12 residues. Trimming shortened V by 3 bases and J by 5 bases, and 8 bases separated the two germline ends. The germline V gene has CDR1 SGHRS and CDR2 YFSETQ.

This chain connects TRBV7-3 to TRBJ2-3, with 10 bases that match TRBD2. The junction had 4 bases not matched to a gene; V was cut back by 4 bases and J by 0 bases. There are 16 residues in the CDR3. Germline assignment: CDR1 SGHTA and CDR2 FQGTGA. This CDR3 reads CASSSGTSESTDTQYF. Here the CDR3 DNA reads TGTGCCAGCAGCTCCGGGACTAGCGAGAGCACAGATACGCAGTATTTT. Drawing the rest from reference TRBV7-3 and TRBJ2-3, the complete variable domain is GAGVSQTPSNKVTEKGKYVELRCDPISGHTALYWYRQSLGQGPEFLIYFQGTGAADDSGLPNDRFFAVRPEGSVSTLKIQRTERGDSAVYLCASSSGTSESTDTQYFGPGTRLTVL.

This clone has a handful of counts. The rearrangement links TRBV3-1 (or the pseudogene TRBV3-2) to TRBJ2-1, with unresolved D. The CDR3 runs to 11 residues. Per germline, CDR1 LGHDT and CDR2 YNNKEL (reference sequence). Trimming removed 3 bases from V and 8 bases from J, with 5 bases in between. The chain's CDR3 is CASSQRYEQFF. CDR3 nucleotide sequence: TGTGCCAGCAGCCAGAGGTATGAGCAGTTCTTC.

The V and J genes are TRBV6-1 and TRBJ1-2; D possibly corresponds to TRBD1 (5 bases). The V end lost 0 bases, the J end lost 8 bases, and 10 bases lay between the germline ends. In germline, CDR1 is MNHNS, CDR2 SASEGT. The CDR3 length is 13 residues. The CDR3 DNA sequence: TGTGCCAGCAGTGAAGCGGGGGGGTTAGGCTACACCTTC. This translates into CASSEAGGLGYTF.

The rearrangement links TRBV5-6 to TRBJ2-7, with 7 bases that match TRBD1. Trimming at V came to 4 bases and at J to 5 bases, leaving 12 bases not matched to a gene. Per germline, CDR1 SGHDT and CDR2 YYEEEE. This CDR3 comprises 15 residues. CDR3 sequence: CASSDNRGSGDEQYF. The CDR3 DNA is TGTGCCAGCAGCGATAACAGGGGTTCCGGCGACGAGCAGTACTTC.

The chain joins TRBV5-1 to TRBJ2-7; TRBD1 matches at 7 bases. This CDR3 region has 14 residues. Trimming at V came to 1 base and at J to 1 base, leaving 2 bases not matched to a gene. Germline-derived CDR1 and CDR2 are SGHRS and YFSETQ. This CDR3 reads CASSLWTGSYEQYF. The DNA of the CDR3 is TGCGCCAGCAGCTTGTGGACAGGATCCTACGAGCAGTACTTC. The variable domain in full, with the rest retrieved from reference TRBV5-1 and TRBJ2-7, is KAGVTQTPRYLIKTRGQQVTLSCSPISGHRSVSWYQQTPGQGLQFLFEYFSETQRNKGNFPGRFSGRQFSNSRSEMNVSTLELGDSALYLCASSLWTGSYEQYFGPGTRLTVT.

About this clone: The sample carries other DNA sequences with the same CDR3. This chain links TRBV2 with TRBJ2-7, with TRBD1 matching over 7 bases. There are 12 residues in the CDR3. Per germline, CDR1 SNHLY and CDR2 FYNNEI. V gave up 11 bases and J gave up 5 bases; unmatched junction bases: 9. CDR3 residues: CASRQGSHEQYF. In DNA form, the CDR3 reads TGTGCCTCACGACAGGGTTCCCACGAGCAGTACTTC.

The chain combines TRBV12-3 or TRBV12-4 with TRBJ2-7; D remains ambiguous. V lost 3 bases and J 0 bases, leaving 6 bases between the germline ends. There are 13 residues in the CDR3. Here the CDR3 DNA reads TGTGCCAGCAGTTTTGTCCACTCCTACGAGCAGTACTTC. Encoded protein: CASSFVHSYEQYF.

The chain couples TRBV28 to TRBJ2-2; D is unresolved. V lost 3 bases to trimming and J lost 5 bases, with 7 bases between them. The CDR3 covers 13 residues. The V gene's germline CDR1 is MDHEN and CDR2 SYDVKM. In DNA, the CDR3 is TGTGCCAGCAGTTTCATTAGGACCGGGGAGCTGTTTTTT. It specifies CASSFIRTGELFF.

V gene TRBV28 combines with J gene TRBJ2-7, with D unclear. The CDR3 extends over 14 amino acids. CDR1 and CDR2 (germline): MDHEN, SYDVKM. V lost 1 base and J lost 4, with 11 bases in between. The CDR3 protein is CASSLLSRNYEQYF. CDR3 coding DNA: TGTGCCAGCAGTTTATTGTCTAGAAATTACGAGCAGTACTTC. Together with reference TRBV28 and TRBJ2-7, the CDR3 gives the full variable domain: DVKVTQSSRYLVKRTGEKVFLECVQDMDHENMFWYRQDPGLGLRLIYFSYDVKMKEKGDIPEGYSVSREKKERFSLILESASTNQTSMYLCASSLLSRNYEQYFGPGTRLTVT.

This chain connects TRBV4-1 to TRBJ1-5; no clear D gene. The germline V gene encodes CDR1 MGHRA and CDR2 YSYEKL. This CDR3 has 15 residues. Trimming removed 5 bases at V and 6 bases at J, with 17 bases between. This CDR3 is CASSTDSVSRQPQHF. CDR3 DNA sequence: TGCGCCAGCAGCACCGATTCGGTGTCGCGTCAGCCCCAGCATTTT.

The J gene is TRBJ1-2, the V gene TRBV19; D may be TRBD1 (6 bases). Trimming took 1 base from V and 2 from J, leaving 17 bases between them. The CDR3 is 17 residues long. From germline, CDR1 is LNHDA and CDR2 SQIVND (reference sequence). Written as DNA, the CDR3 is TGTGCCAGTAGTATAGCCGGGACAATCCTCGCGAACTATGGCTACACCTTC. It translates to CASSIAGTILANYGYTF.

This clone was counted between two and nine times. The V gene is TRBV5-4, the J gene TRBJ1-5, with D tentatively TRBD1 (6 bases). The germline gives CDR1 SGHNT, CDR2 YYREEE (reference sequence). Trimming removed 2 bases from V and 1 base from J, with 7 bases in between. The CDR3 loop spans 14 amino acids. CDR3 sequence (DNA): TGTGCCAGCAGCTTAACAGGGAGCAATCAGCCCCAGCATTTT. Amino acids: CASSLTGSNQPQHF.

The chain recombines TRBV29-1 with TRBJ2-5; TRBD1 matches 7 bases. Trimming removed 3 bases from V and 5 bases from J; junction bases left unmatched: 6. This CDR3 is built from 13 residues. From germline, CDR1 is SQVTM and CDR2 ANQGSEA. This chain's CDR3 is CSVDEGAGETQYF. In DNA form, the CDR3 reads TGCAGCGTTGACGAGGGGGCAGGCGAGACCCAGTACTTC.

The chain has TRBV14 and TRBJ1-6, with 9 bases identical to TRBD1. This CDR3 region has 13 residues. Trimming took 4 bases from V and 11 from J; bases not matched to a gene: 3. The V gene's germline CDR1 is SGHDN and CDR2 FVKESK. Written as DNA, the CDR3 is TGTGCCAGCAGCCTCTGGACAGGGGCACCCCTCCACTTT. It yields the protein CASSLWTGAPLHF.

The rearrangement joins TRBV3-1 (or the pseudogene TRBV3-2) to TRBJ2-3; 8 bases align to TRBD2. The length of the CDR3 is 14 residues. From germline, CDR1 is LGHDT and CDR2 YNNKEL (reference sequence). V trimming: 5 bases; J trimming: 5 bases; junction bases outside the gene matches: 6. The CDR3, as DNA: TGTGCCAGCAGCGAAAGCGGGGGTGGAGATACGCAGTATTTT. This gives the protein CASSESGGGDTQYF.

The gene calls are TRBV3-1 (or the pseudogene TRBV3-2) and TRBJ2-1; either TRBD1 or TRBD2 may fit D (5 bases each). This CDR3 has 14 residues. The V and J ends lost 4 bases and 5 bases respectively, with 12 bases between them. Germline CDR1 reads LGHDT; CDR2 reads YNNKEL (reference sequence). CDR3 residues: CASSLWGKDNEQFF. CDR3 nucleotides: TGTGCCAGCAGCCTCTGGGGGAAGGACAATGAGCAGTTCTTC.